The rows below give T cell receptor beta chains drawn from one sample of a study of cytomegalovirus exposure and HLA in healthy donors. Generated by immunoSEQ multiplex PCR, the TCRdb table keeps only in-frame clones and is missing some. The profile shows under 150,000 clones, roughly two thirds of them singletons. Sequenced sample: PBMCs. The receptors originated from a man aged 25-45 years in good health and CMV-seropositive. CDR3s leave out the opening cysteine and the closing phenylalanine or tryptophan. Each record gives: V gene, J gene, CDR3 protein.

>TRBV9|TRBJ2-4
ASSVGGTGQNIQY
>TRBV29-1|TRBJ2-7
SVDPGSGYEQY
>TRBV28|TRBJ1-2
ASKTGGINYGYT
>TRBV18|TRBJ2-7
ASSIRRVISYEQY
>TRBV7-7|TRBJ2-5
ASSTGLAGGPQETQY
>TRBV9|TRBJ2-1
ASSVSSAQGVGQF
>TRBV29-1|TRBJ2-7
SVEDLQSGSSYEQY
>TRBV5-4|TRBJ2-7
ASSYGQGGDEQY
>TRBV2|TRBJ2-1
ASSVLAGTGVLNEQF
>TRBV27|TRBJ1-6
ASGFRTGSYNSPLH
>TRBV4-1|TRBJ2-7
ASSQVGRAQYEQY
>TRBV7-6|TRBJ2-3
ASSLGSTASTDTQY
>TRBV15|TRBJ2-2
ATSRDRTSGRGELF
>TRBV11-3|TRBJ2-1
ASSLGGLLLGEQF
>TRBV4-2|TRBJ1-1
ASSQDGTGNTEAF
>TRBV5-1|TRBJ1-1
ASSLGQGEAF
>TRBV29-1|TRBJ2-1
SVQGYNEQF
>TRBV5-1|TRBJ2-5
ASSLAKVEETQY
>TRBV19|TRBJ2-5
ASSIATSGSWETQY
>TRBV20-1|TRBJ1-2
SAYRATGYT
>TRBV28|TRBJ2-7
ASGWDSYEQY
>TRBV5-6|TRBJ2-1
ASSLTGRDEQF
>TRBV15|TRBJ2-7
ATSRDASGRGEQY
>TRBV27|TRBJ2-7
ASSPRGTGFSYEQY